This T cell receptor beta chain appears in the sequencing data of a study of T cell changes during pregnancy in multiple sclerosis. V lost 4 bases, J lost 1 base, and 9 bases lay in between. The CDR3 extends over 14 amino acids. Germline V CDR1 and CDR2: SGHKS, YYEKEE (reference sequence). Profiled with immunoSEQ multiplex PCR; TCRdb holds only in-frame clones, not every one. The sample lists around 22,000 clones, approximately 89% occurring once. The chain carries TRBV5-5 and TRBJ1-5; D ambiguous. This receptor was obtained from a female donor in good health, enrolled as a control in a pregnancy study. The sample was CD4+ T cells from peripheral blood mononuclear cells, taken after pregnancy. The CDR3 loop is CASSRRESNQPQHF. Written as DNA, the CDR3 is TGTGCCAGCAGCCGCCGGGAAAGCAATCAGCCCCAGCATTTT. The full variable domain, its missing parts supplied by reference TRBV5-5 and TRBJ1-5, is DAGVTQSPTHLIKTRGQQVTLRCSPISGHKSVSWYQQVLGQGPQFIFQYYEKEERGRGNFPDRFSARQFPNYSSELNVNALLLGDSALYLCASSRRESNQPQHFGDGTRLSIL.